What follows are 8 T cell receptor beta chains derived from one specimen sequenced in a study of blood T cell repertoires in COVID-19. TCRdb's table, derived via immunoSEQ multiplex PCR, lists solely in-frame clones and lacks some. This table has approximately 250,000 clones, about 81% appearing once. The sample taken for sequencing was PBMCs or T cells enriched from blood (not recorded which). The receptors stem from a man aged 30 to 39 with acute COVID-19.

This chain uses TRBV7-9 with TRBJ1-2, with TRBD1 as a possible D gene (6 bases). The germline V and J ends were trimmed by 0 bases and 6 bases, with 20 bases remaining between them. In germline, CDR1 is SEHNR, CDR2 FQNEAQ (reference sequence). CDR3 length: 17 residues. CDR3: CASSLAGQGPRSDGYTF. The CDR3 bases are TGTGCCAGCAGCTTAGCGGGGCAGGGGCCAAGATCGGATGGCTACACCTTC.

The rearrangement uses TRBV18 and TRBJ2-2; 10 positions agree with TRBD2. Germline loops: CDR1 KGHSH, CDR2 LQKENI. With V trimmed by 5 bases and J by 0 bases, 3 bases remained unmatched. CDR3 length equals 16 residues. In DNA form, the CDR3 reads TGTGCCAGCTCATTACTAGCGGGGACGAACACCGGGGAGCTGTTTTTT. Translated, it gives CASSLLAGTNTGELFF.

V gene TRBV28 combines with J gene TRBJ1-4, with D tentatively TRBD1 (5 bases). CDR1 is MDHEN, CDR2 SYDVKM, per germline. V was pared by 5 bases and J by 8 bases, with 12 bases between. The CDR3 extends over 13 amino acids. CDR3 sequence reads: CASSPGSVEKLFF. CDR3 coding DNA: TGTGCCAGCAGTCCAGGGTCAGTGGAAAAACTGTTTTTT.

V is TRBV7-9 and J is TRBJ1-3, with D maybe TRBD1 (6 bases). V lost 2 bases and J 7 bases, leaving 12 bases between the germline ends. CDR1 is SEHNR, CDR2 FQNEAQ, per germline (reference sequence). There are 14 residues in the CDR3. CDR3 DNA sequence: TGTGCCAGCAGCTTATCTGGTACAGGGAACACCATATATTTT. Translation gives CASSLSGTGNTIYF.

The chain recombines TRBV7-2 with TRBJ1-4, with 8 bases fitting TRBD1. V lost 1 base to trimming and J lost 5 bases; unmatched junction nucleotides: 6. The CDR3 has 16 residues. Germline V gene data show CDR1 as SGHTA and CDR2 as FQGNSA. The CDR3, as DNA: TGTGCCAGCAGCTTAGAAGGACAGGGAGGGAATGAAAAACTGTTTTTT. Translated, it gives CASSLEGQGGNEKLFF.

The rearrangement joins TRBV27 to TRBJ2-3; D perhaps matches TRBD1 (6 bases). V dropped 3 bases and J dropped 0 bases, with 13 bases sitting between them. The CDR3 runs to 16 residues. Germline lookup yields CDR1 MNHEY and CDR2 SMNVEV (reference sequence). The CDR3 bases are TGTGCCAGCAGTTTTATACAGGGTGGTAGCACAGATACGCAGTATTTT. Its protein is CASSFIQGGSTDTQYF.

This CDR3 is CASSLYTGDYEQYV. In nucleotides, the CDR3 is TGTGCCAGCAGCCTGTACACAGGGGATTACGAGCAGTACGTC. This chain connects TRBV6-5 to TRBJ2-7, with 7 bases fitting TRBD1. The CDR3 sequence is 14 residues long. V shed 6 bases, J shed 4 bases, and the junction held 9 bases outside the gene matches. The germline CDR1 and CDR2 sequences are MNHEY and SVGAGI.

This clone was counted once. This chain links TRBV14 with TRBJ1-1, with D perhaps TRBD1 (5 bases). The germline V and J ends were trimmed by 1 base and 7 bases, with 10 bases remaining between them. Germline CDR1 reads SGHDN; CDR2 reads FVKESK. The CDR3 covers 13 residues. The CDR3 DNA sequence: TGTGCCAGCAGCCAAGGGTACCAGGGTGAAGCTTTCTTT. Amino acid sequence: CASSQGYQGEAFF.